These T cell receptor delta chains were read from a single sample in a study of fetal and pediatric gammadelta thymocytes. TCRdb re-called clones from the reads via CATT. The repertoire has around 1,400 delta-chain clones, about 9.5% of them found once; the top ten carry about an eighth. The specimen sequenced was non-Vgamma9Vdelta2 gamma-delta T cells from the thymus. The receptors shown here come from a human fetus. The conserved cysteine and the conserved F or W are not part of the CDR3 here. The order of the fields is CDR3 length, V gene, J gene, D gene, CDR3 protein. D genes are given only for firm matches.

>10|TRDV2|TRDJ2|TRDD3
AGGALTAQLF
>13|TRDV1|TRDJ2|-
ALGELVYLTAQLF
>13|TRAV29/DV5|TRDJ2|TRDD3
AASAGDTLTAQLF
>13|TRDV2|TRDJ1|TRDD3
ACDTGGSYTDKLI
>11|TRDV3|TRDJ3|-
AFTSWDTRQMF
>12|TRDV1|TRDJ1|-
ALGDWGYTDKLI
>13|TRDV1|TRDJ2|TRDD3
ALGERGDTGAQLF
>13|TRDV1|TRDJ1|TRDD3
ALGDLLGDTDKLI
>13|TRDV1|TRDJ1|TRDD3
ALGVRTGGYDKLI
>15|TRAV29/DV5|TRDJ2|-
AASESLSVPLTAQLF
>9|TRDV1|TRDJ1|TRDD3
ALGNWGKLI
>14|TRDV3|TRDJ3|TRDD3
AFNWGYSWDTRQMF
>14|TRDV2|TRDJ3|-
ACDTGYSWDTRQMF
>17|TRDV2|TRDJ3|TRDD3
ACDTYWGIRSWDTRQMF
>18|TRDV1|TRDJ3|TRDD3
ALGERDRDTSSWDTRQMF
>15|TRDV2|TRDJ3|TRDD3
ACDTWGIPWDTRQMF
>15|TRAV38-2/DV8|TRDJ2|TRDD3
AYRSTGGYALTAQLF
>12|TRDV1|TRDJ1|TRDD3
ALGELGGYDKLI
>17|TRDV1|TRDJ3|TRDD3
ALGELGGMSSWDTRQMF
>14|TRDV2|TRDJ3|TRDD3
ACDRGYSWDTRQMF
>16|TRAV29/DV5|TRDJ3|TRDD3
AASGLGDPAWDTRQMF
>14|TRAV29/DV5|TRDJ3|TRDD3
AASAGGYWDTRQMF
>11|TRDV1|TRDJ2|TRDD3
ALGDWGIAQLF
>16|TRDV1|TRDJ2|TRDD3
ALGELPTGGALTAQLF
>9|TRAV38-2/DV8|TRDJ1|TRDD3
AVYWGDKLI
>16|TRDV2|TRDJ3|TRDD3
ACDVYWGSSWDTRQMF
>11|TRDV2|TRDJ1|TRDD3
ACDRGYADKLI
>16|TRAV29/DV5|TRDJ3|TRDD3
AASVGDRSSWDTRQMF
>13|TRDV2|TRDJ1|TRDD3
ACDSTGGYTDKLI
>11|TRDV2|TRDJ1|-
ACDTGYTDKLI
>15|TRDV2|TRDJ3|TRDD3
ACDTGGYSWDTRQMF
>17|TRDV2|TRDJ3|TRDD3
ACDTGGWFSSWDTRQMF
>12|TRDV3|TRDJ3|TRDD3
AFTGGWDTRQMF
>11|TRDV3|TRDJ1|TRDD3
AFVLGDTDKLI
>8|TRDV3|TRDJ4|TRDD3
AFGGYPLI